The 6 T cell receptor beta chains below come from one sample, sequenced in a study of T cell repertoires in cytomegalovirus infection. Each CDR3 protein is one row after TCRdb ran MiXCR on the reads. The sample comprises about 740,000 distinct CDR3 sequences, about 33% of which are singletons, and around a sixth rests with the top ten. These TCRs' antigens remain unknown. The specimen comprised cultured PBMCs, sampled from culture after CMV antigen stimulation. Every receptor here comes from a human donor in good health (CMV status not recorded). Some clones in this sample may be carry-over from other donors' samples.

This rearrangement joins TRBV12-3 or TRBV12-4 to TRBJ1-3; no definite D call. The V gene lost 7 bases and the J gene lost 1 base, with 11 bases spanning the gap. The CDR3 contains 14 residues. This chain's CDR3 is CASKRFGSGNTIYF. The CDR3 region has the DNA TGTGCCAGCAAGAGATTCGGATCTGGAAACACCATATATTTT.

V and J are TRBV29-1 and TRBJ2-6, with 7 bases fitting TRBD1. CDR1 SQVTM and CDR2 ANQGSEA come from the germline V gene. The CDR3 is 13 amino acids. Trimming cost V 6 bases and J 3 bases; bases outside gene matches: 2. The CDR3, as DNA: TGCAGCGTGCAGGGGGATGGGGCCAACGTCCTGACTTTC. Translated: CSVQGDGANVLTF.

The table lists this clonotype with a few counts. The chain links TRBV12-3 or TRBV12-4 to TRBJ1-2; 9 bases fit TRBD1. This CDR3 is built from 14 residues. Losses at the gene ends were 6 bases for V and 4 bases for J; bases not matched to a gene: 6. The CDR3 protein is CASSHRDRVYGYTF. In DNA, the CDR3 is TGTGCCAGCAGCCATCGGGACAGGGTCTATGGCTACACCTTC.

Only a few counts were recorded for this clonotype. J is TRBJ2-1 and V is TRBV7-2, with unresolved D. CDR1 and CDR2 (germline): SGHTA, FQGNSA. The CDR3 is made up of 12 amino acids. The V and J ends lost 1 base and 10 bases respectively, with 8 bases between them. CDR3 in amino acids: CASSLELREQFF. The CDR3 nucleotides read TGTGCCAGCAGCTTAGAGCTCAGGGAGCAGTTCTTC.

CDR3: CASSLVAGVAETQYF. CDR3 coding DNA: TGTGCCAGCAGCTTAGTGGCAGGGGTTGCAGAGACCCAGTACTTC. J is TRBJ2-5 and V is TRBV7-2; perhaps TRBD1 as D (6 bases). Germline V gives CDR1 SGHTA, CDR2 FQGNSA. Trimming cost V 1 base and J 4 bases, with 13 bases left between them. CDR3 size: 15 residues.

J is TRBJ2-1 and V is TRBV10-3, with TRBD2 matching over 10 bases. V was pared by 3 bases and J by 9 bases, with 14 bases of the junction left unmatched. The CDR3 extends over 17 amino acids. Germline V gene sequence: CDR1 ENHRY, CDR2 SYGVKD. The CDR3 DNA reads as TGTGCCATCAGTGACCCTCGGGGGGCTAGCGGGAGCGGTGAGCAGTTCTTC. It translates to CAISDPRGASGSGEQFF.